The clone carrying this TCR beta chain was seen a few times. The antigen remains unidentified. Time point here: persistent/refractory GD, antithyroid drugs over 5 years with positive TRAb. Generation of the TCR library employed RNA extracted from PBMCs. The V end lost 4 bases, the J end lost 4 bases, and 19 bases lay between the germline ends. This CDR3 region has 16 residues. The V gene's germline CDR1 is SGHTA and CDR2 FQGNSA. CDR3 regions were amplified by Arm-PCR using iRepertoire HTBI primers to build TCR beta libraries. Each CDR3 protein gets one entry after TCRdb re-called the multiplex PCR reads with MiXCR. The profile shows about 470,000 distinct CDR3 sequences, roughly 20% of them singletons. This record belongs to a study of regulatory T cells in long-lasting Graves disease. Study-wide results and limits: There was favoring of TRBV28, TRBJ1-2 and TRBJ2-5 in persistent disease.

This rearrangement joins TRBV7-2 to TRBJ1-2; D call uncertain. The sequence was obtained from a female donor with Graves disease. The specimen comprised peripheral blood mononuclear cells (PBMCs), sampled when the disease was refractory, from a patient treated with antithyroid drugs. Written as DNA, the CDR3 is TGTGCCAGCAGCTCCTTCGGAACTCCGTTGCGCTATGGCTACACCTTC. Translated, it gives CASSSFGTPLRYGYTF.